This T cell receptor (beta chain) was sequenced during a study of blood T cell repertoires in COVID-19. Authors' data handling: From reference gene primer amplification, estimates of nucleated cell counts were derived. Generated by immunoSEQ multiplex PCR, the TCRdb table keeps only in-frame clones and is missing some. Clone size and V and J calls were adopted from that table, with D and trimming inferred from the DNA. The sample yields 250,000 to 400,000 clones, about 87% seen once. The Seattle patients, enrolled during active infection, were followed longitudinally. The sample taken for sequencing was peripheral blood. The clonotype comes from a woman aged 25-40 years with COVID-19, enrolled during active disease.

CDR3 nucleotides: TGTGCCAGTAGGATGGGACAGGGATTCAATCAGCCCCAGCATTTT. Residues: CASRMGQGFNQPQHF. V is TRBV19 and J is TRBJ1-5; 9 nucleotides agree with TRBD1. The germline gives CDR1 LNHDA, CDR2 SQIVND (reference sequence). The trim removed 6 bases at V and 3 bases at J, leaving 6 bases unmatched. This CDR3 comprises 15 residues.